This TCR beta chain was sequenced during a study of T cells in AML relapse after transplant (dated by TCRdb to 2018 to 2020). Broadly, across the study: The remission controls were clinically matched patients who stayed in long-term complete remission and had follow-up of more than 3 years. This retrospective study examined inhibitory receptor expression and TCR repertoires of bone marrow T cells in patients who received allogeneic HSCT for myeloid malignancy. The remission samples were bone marrow taken about 1 year after HSCT from patients who stayed in complete remission.

Broad study findings and their caveats: TCR repertoire comparisons were based on very few samples, with only three individuals included per group for unsorted bone marrow.

The method was PCR. TCR alpha and beta chains were amplified from RNA with a modified RACE PCR protocol rather than multiplex PCR. The libraries were sequenced on an Illumina MiSeq, and sample-specific barcode combinations were used to demultiplex the raw reads. In the source study's methods: TCR clonotypes were identified from the sequencing reads using MiXCR software. The public reads were run again by TCRdb, first through fastp at Q25 and then through MiXCR, and only productive beta chains were kept. Entries are consolidated by CDR3 protein sequence, retaining the most common genes and DNA. For this entry, the V and J calls and clone size follow TCRdb and not the study's own pipeline. The sample includes about 1,500 distinct CDR3 sequences, with roughly 7.1% observed a single time. In total, the top ten clones hold about 50% of the sample. The CDR3 has 14 amino acids, counting the end cysteine and phenylalanine. Only the CDR3 portion is preserved as DNA: 42 bases, with reading frame beginning at the first base. The junction carries 15 bases between V and J, which are trimmed by 1 base and 13 bases respectively. Reading the germline V gene gives CDR1 SGHDT and CDR2 YYEEEE.

Many counts were recorded for this clonotype. Its antigen target is currently unknown. It has no much larger one-base neighbor in the sample; base qualities were not kept. This clonotype originated in a human donor who had a stem cell transplant for acute myeloid leukemia. Some T cells may originate with the graft donor following a transplant. Rearrangement joined TRBV5-6 to TRBJ1-6; the D gene assignment is ambiguous. Sequencing was performed on bone marrow, either the whole sample or a sorted T cell fraction (not recorded which), taken in complete remission. DNA sequence: TGTGCCAGCAGCTTGCCCCACGGAAGGTCGCCCCTCCACTTT. Translated, this is CASSLPHGRSPLHF. With the rest looked up from the reference TRBV5-6 and TRBJ1-6 genes rather than sequenced, the full variable domain is DAGVTQSPTHLIKTRGQQVTLRCSPKSGHDTVSWYQQALGQGPQFIFQYYEEEERQRGNFPDRFSGHQFPNYSSELNVNALLLGDSALYLCASSLPHGRSPLHFGNGTRLTVT.